This T cell receptor (beta chain) is drawn from a study of naive and memory T cell subsets. Whole-study results and caveats: The RNA method is potentially sensitive to activation and differentiation changes.

Reverse transcription of blood and skin TCR RNA was primed at alpha and beta constant regions. TCRdb fed the 5' RACE reads into MiXCR, producing one record per CDR3 protein. Of about 26,000 distinct CDR3 sequences listed, roughly 25% are singletons. RNA was extracted from under 3 ml of whole blood of healthy adults. This clonotype was observed many times. Antigen specificity is unknown. This CDR3 spans 11 amino acids. Germline V CDR1 and CDR2: SQVTM, ANQGSEA. The receptor's source is a female donor in good health. The chain recombines TRBV29-1 with TRBJ1-1, with a weak D call TRBD1 (5 bases). The CDR3 region is CTAWGGTEAFF. Written as DNA, the CDR3 is TGCACCGCCTGGGGGGGCACTGAAGCTTTCTTT.